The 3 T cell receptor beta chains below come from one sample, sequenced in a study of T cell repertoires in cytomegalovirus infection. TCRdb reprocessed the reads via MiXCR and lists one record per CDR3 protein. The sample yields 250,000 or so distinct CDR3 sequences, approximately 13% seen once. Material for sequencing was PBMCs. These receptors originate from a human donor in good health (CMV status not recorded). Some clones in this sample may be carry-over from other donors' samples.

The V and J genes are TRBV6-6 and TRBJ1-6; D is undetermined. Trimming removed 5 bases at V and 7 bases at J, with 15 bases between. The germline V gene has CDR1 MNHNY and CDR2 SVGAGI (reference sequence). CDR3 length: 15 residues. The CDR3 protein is CASSPPGVKNSPLHF. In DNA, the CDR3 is TGTGCCAGCAGTCCCCCCGGGGTTAAGAATTCACCCCTCCACTTT.

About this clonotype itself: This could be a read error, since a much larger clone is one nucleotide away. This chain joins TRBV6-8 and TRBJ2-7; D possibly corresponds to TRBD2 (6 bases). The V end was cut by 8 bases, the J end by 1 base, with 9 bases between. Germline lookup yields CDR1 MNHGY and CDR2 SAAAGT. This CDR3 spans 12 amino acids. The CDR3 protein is CASGGLSYEQYF. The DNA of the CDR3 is TGTGCCAGCGGGGGGTTGTCCTACGAGCAGTACTTC.

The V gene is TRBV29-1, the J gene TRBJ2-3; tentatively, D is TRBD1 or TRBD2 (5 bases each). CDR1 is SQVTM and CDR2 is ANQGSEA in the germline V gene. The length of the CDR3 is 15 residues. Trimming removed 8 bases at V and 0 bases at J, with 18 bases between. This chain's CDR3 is CSSLGASYSTDTQYF. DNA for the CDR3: TGCAGCTCCCTCGGGGCTTCCTATAGCACAGATACGCAGTATTTT.